This T cell receptor (beta chain) originates from a study of blood T cell repertoires in COVID-19 (dated by TCRdb to 2020 to 2021). Context from the whole study: Samples from collaborators originated in the United States, Italy and Spain and spanned both the acute and convalescent phases of COVID-19. The repertoires were made available in a free public database intended to serve as a resource for research on the immune response to SARS-CoV-2. The samples were drawn from two sources: the first 160 participants of the ongoing ImmuneRACE study, and fewer than 1,500 subjects contributed by 6 global collaborators. Where available, HLA class I and class II types were taken from metadata supplied by the sample provider and were not determined by assay-based typing. Sample metadata almost always included a de-identified subject ID, COVID-19 status, age in years and sex. The material from the prospective study consisted of cDNA or gDNA derived from T cells, B-cell-depleted T cells, or PBMCs. Subjects who had been exposed to COVID-19, were actively infected with it, or had recovered from it provided the deeply sampled blood TCRbeta repertoires that made up the dataset. Overall study outcomes, separate from this receptor: How much clinical and demographic metadata was included differed by source and by participant, and the metadata was provided uncurated.

TCRbeta CDR3 regions were amplified from genomic DNA using the immunoSEQ Assay, a bias-controlled multiplex PCR. In the authors' own workflow: Nucleated cell counts per sample were estimated from amplification of reference gene primers within the assay. Sequence reads were collapsed and filtered to measure the absolute abundance of every unique TCRbeta CDR3 rearrangement. For each sample, productive Simpson clonality was calculated by taking the square root of Simpson's diversity index across productive rearrangements. The clones in this table, taken by TCRdb from immuneACCESS, are in-frame only. Not every clone is retained; where verified, under half of the shortfall comes from an unresolved V gene, and the cause of the rest is unknown. V, J and clone size were drawn from that table, and D and trimming were deduced from the DNA. Recorded for this sample are about 260,000 clones; around 87% of them occurred a single time. Of the sample, roughly 2.4% falls within the top ten clones.

Another Seattle source contributed samples from volunteer blood donors who had recovered from COVID-19. Each collaborating institution followed its own protocols to collect whole blood in K2EDTA tubes. Collaborator samples were shipped for TCRbeta analysis as frozen whole blood, isolated PBMCs, or DNA extracted from either sample type. Trimming accounts for 4 bases at V and 4 bases at J, while the number of junction bases matched to no gene is 2. The CDR3 runs 14 residues from the cysteine to the phenylalanine. Of the read, only the CDR3 DNA is kept; its 42 bases are in frame from base 1. The germline V gene supplies CDR1 SGHRS and CDR2 YFSETQ. Comment on this clone: No cognate antigen has been identified for it. Nothing much larger sits one base from this clone, and base qualities are not available.

Sequenced sample: peripheral blood. The source of this sequence is a woman aged 50 to 65 who had recovered from COVID-19. The rearranged segments are TRBV5-1 and TRBJ2-3; TRBD1 lines up with 11 middle nucleotides. The CDR3 loop reads CASSGDRGSDTQYF. The sequenced DNA: TGCGCCAGCAGCGGGGACAGGGGGTCAGATACGCAGTATTTT. With all but the CDR3 taken from the reference TRBV5-1 and TRBJ2-3 genes, the full variable domain is: KAGVTQTPRYLIKTRGQQVTLSCSPISGHRSVSWYQQTPGQGLQFLFEYFSETQRNKGNFPGRFSGRQFSNSRSEMNVSTLELGDSALYLCASSGDRGSDTQYFGPGTRLTVL.